This T cell receptor (beta chain) was sequenced for a study of T cell repertoires in cytomegalovirus infection. Study overall: Public TCR beta signature analysis indicated the presence of both CMV infection and matching HLA type.

The V gene lost 5 bases and the J gene lost 6 bases, with 8 bases spanning the gap. Germline CDR1 and CDR2: SGHVS and FNYEAQ. This CDR3 comprises 12 residues. TCRdb passed the reads through MiXCR, listing each CDR3 protein once. The sample records fewer than 1,000,000 distinct CDR3 sequences, around 31% being singletons. Many counts were recorded for this clonotype. Its antigen remains unidentified. The rearrangement joins TRBV7-6 to TRBJ2-1; D ambiguous. The TCR comes from a human donor in good health (CMV status not recorded). Some clones in this sample may be carry-over from other donors' samples. The source material was cultured CD8+ T cells from PBMCs, sampled from culture after CMV antigen stimulation. In DNA form, the CDR3 reads TGTGCCAGCAGCCAGTCCCTCAATGAGCAGTTCTTC. This encodes CASSQSLNEQFF.